This record concerns one T cell receptor beta chain sequence. Its antigen is still unknown. This sample was taken from a study of tumor-infiltrating lymphocytes in localized non-small cell lung cancer. Turning to the study itself: Each patient gave resected tumor and non-adjacent uninvolved lung tissue.

Whole-study findings and limits: TCR sequencing covered a subset of patients with enough tissue. Higher tumor T cell infiltration than in uninvolved lung was supported by TCRbeta sequencing.

Assay used: immunoSEQ multiplex PCR; TCRdb lists only in-frame clones, some missing. The data hold 15,000 to 20,000 clones, with approximately 84% observed a single time. The sample taken for sequencing was lung tumor tissue. The receptor was derived from a human donor with non-small cell lung cancer.

CDR3 sequence (DNA): TGTGCCACCAACGCCCCCGATAGCGGGGGCCCTAGCACAGATACGCAGTATTTT. It encodes CATNAPDSGGPSTDTQYF. The chain couples TRBV10-3 to TRBJ2-3; 9 positions agree with TRBD2. The CDR3 consists of 18 residues. V was clipped by 10 bases and J by 0 bases; unmatched bases: 17. CDR1 ENHRY and CDR2 SYGVKD come from the germline V gene.